This entry lists 3 T cell receptor beta chains sequenced from one sample in a study of OX40 agonist ivuxolimab in advanced cancers. This table comes from immunoSEQ multiplex PCR, and its TCRdb copy is limited to in-frame clones, with some not included. The repertoire holds about 66,000 clones, with 81% as singletons. Sequences were derived from CD4+ or CD8+ T cells sorted from blood, sampled in a trial of the OX40 agonist ivuxolimab. The receptors derive from an adult with an advanced solid tumor such as melanoma, head and neck, liver or kidney cancer.

This clone has just a few counts. This chain connects TRBV6-5 to TRBJ1-5, with no clear D. V lost 0 bases and J lost 7, with 7 bases in between. The germline V gene encodes CDR1 MNHEY and CDR2 SVGAGI. The CDR3 contains 13 residues. CDR3 loop: CASSYSREQPQHF. In DNA form, the CDR3 reads TGTGCCAGCAGTTACTCGAGGGAGCAGCCCCAGCATTTT.

The V call is TRBV7-2, the J call TRBJ2-7, with 11 nucleotides matching TRBD2. J gave up 3 bases and V 4 bases, and 11 bases lay outside the gene matches. CDR1 is SGHTA and CDR2 is FQGNSA in the germline V gene. The CDR3 is 17 residues long. CDR3 DNA: TGTGCCAGCAGCTCCCGAGGAGGGACTAGCGGCAGCTACGAGCAGTACTTC. Its protein is CASSSRGGTSGSYEQYF. Drawing the rest from reference TRBV7-2 and TRBJ2-7, the complete variable domain is GAGVSQSPSNKVTEKGKDVELRCDPISGHTALYWYRQSLGQGLEFLIYFQGNSAPDKSGLPSDRFSAERTGGSVSTLTIQRTQQEDSAVYLCASSSRGGTSGSYEQYFGPGTRLTVT.

CDR3 sequence (DNA): TGTGCCAGCAGCCAAGGAGCCGGGGGGGCAGATACGCAGTATTTT. Its protein product is CASSQGAGGADTQYF. The rearrangement uses TRBV7-9 and TRBJ2-3; 8 positions agree with TRBD2. The germline V gene encodes CDR1 SEHNR and CDR2 FQNEAQ (reference sequence). The CDR3 has 15 amino acids. V dropped 5 bases and J dropped 4; count of bases not matched to a gene: 8.